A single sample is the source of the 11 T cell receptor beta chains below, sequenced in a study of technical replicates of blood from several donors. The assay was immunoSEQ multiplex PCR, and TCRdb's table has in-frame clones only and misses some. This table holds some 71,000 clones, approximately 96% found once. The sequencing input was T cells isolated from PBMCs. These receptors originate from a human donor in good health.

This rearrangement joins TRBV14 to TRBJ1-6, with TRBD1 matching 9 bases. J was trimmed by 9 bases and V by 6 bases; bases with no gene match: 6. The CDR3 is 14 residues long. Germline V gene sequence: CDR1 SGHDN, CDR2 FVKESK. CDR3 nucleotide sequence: TGTGCCAGCAGTCGGGACAGGGATACTTCACCCCTCCACTTT. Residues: CASSRDRDTSPLHF.

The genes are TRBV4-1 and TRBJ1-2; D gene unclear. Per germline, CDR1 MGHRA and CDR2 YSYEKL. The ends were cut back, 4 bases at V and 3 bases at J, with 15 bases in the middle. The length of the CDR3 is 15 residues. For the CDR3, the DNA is TGCGCCAGCAGCCGGCCGGAGGGCGAATACTATGGCTACACCTTC. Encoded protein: CASSRPEGEYYGYTF.

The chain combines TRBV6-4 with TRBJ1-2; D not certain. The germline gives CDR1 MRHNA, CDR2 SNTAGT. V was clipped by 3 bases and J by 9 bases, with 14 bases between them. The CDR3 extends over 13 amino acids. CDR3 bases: TGTGCCAGCAGTGAGTCCGTAGGTAGCAGCTACACCTTC. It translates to CASSESVGSSYTF.

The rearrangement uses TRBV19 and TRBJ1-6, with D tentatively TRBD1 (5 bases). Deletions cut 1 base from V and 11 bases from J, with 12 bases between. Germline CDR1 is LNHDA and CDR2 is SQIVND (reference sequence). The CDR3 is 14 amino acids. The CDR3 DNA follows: TGTGCCAGTAGTATAGGGGGCAGTAGGGCACCCCTCCACTTT. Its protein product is CASSIGGSRAPLHF.

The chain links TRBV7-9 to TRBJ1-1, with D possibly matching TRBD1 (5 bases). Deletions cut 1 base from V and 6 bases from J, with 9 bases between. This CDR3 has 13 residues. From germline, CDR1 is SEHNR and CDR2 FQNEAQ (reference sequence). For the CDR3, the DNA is TGTGCCAGCAGCTTAGAGGGGCAGTCTGAAGCTTTCTTT. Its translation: CASSLEGQSEAFF.

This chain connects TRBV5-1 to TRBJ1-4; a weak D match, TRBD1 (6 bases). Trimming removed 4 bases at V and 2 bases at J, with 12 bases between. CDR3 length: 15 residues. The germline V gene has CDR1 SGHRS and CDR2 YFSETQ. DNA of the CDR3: TGCGCCAGCAGCCCATGGGGGGGCACTAATGAAAAACTGTTTTTT. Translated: CASSPWGGTNEKLFF.

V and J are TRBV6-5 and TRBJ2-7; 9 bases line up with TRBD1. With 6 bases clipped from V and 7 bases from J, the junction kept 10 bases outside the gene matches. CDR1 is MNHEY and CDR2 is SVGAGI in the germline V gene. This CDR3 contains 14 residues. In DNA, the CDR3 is TGTGCCAGCAGGAGCTCACAGGGGGCGGAAGAGCAGTACTTC. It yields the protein CASRSSQGAEEQYF.

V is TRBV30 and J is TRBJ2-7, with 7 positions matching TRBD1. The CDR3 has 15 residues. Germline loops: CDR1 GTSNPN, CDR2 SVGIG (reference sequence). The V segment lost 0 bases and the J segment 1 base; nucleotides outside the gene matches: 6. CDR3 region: CAWSVRGQLSYEQYF. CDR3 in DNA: TGTGCCTGGAGTGTACGGGGACAGCTTTCCTACGAGCAGTACTTC.

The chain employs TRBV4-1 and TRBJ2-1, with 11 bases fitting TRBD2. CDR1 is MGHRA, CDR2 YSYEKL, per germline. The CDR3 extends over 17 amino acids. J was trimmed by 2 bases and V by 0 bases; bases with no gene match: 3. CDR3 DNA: TGCGCCAGCAGCCAAGAACCGGGACTAGCGGCCTACAATGAGCAGTTCTTC. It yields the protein CASSQEPGLAAYNEQFF.

This CDR3 is CASSLAAGSGANVLTF. The DNA for the CDR3 is TGCGCCAGCAGCTTGGCAGCGGGCTCTGGGGCCAACGTCCTGACTTTC. V and J are TRBV5-1 and TRBJ2-6; TRBD2 is a possible D gene (6 bases). Germline CDR1 SGHRS, CDR2 YFSETQ. The germline V and J ends were trimmed by 0 bases and 0 bases, with 7 bases remaining between them. There are 16 residues in the CDR3.

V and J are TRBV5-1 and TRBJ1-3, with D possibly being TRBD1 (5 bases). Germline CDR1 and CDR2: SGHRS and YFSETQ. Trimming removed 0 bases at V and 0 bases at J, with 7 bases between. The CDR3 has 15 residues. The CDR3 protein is CASSLDRYSGNTIYF. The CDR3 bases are TGCGCCAGCAGCTTGGACAGGTACTCTGGAAACACCATATATTTT.